The 5 T cell receptor beta chains reported below all come from one sample, sequenced in a study of blood T cells in healthy people across ages. PCR was performed a second time for about 7 to 11 cycles using a sample-barcoded 5' primer and a J-beta primer mix. A single record per CDR3 protein comes from TCRdb applying MiXCR to the 5' RACE reads. The sample lists some 900,000 distinct CDR3 sequences, about 28% occurring once. Material: blood. These receptors came from a woman at least 80 years old in good health.

The genes are TRBV11-2 and TRBJ1-2; 7 bases are a match to TRBD1. The CDR3 loop spans 15 amino acids. Trimming removed 5 bases from V and 8 bases from J; junction bases left unmatched: 14. CDR1 is SGHAT and CDR2 is FQNNGV in the germline V gene. CDR3 coding DNA: TGTGCCAGCAGCCCGGACACAGGGGCAAGGAGGGGCTACACCTTC. Translated: CASSPDTGARRGYTF.

This chain uses TRBV3-1 with TRBJ1-1; D is uncertain. Germline lookup yields CDR1 LGHDT and CDR2 YNNKEL (reference sequence). V shed 3 bases and J shed 10 bases, with 18 bases lying between them. CDR3 size: 14 residues. The CDR3 sequence: CASSQTWAARAAFF. CDR3 DNA sequence: TGTGCCAGCAGCCAGACATGGGCCGCGCGGGCAGCTTTCTTT.

This clonotype showed up just a few times. The chain carries TRBV3-1 and TRBJ2-4; the match to TRBD1 covers 8 bases. V lost 4 bases to trimming and J lost 0 bases; unmatched junction nucleotides: 5. Germline-derived CDR1 and CDR2 are LGHDT and YNNKEL (reference sequence). CDR3 length equals 16 residues. The CDR3 spells CASSPTGTGAKNIQYF. In DNA form, the CDR3 reads TGTGCCAGCAGCCCGACCGGGACAGGAGCCAAAAACATTCAGTACTTC.

With regard to this clonotype: A much more abundant neighbour one base away suggests this may be a read error. The V and J genes are TRBV2 and TRBJ2-4; TRBD2 aligns across 7 bases. Germline V lookup: CDR1 SNHLY, CDR2 FYNNEI. The CDR3 runs to 13 residues. Unmatched junction bases numbered 10, after V lost 4 bases and J lost 13 bases. The CDR3 DNA is TGTGCCAGCAGTGGGGGCTCTGGGAGGGAGCAGTACTTC. This codes for CASSGGSGREQYF.

About this clonotype: This may stem from a read error, because a much larger clone lies one nucleotide away. The genes are TRBV7-2 and TRBJ2-7; D unclear. The CDR3 totals 12 residues. The ends were cut back, 5 bases at V and 9 bases at J, with 14 bases in the middle. Germline V gene sequence: CDR1 SGHTA, CDR2 FQGNSA. The CDR3 region has the DNA TGTGCCAGCAGCCCATACAGTAGAGGGCAGTACTTC. Its protein product is CASSPYSRGQYF.